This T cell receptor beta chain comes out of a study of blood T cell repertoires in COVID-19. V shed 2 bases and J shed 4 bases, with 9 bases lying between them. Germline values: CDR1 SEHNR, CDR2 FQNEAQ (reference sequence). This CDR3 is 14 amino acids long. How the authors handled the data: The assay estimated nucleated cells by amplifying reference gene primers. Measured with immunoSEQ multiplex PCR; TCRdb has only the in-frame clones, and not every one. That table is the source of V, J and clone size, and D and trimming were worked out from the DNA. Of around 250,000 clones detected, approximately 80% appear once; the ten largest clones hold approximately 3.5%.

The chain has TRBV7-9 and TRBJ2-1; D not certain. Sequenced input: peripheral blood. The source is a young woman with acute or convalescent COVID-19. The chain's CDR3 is CASSLTVNYNEQFF. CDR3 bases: TGTGCCAGCAGCTTAACGGTGAATTACAATGAGCAGTTCTTC.